The 9 T cell receptor beta chains below come from one sample, sequenced in a study of OX40 agonist ivuxolimab in advanced cancers. Here immunoSEQ multiplex PCR was the method, and the copy in TCRdb shows in-frame clones only, minus some. The sample consists of approximately 46,000 clones, 70% to 80% of them appearing once. Sequenced material: CD4+ or CD8+ T cells sorted from blood, taken in a trial of the OX40 agonist ivuxolimab. The receptors shown here come from an adult with an advanced solid tumor such as melanoma, head and neck, liver or kidney cancer.

The table lists this clone with a count of one. J is TRBJ2-7 and V is TRBV5-1, with TRBD2 matching over 8 bases. The CDR3 spans 16 residues. With 0 bases clipped from V and 0 bases from J, the junction kept 5 bases outside the gene matches. CDR1 and CDR2 from the germline V gene are SGHRS and YFSETQ. CDR3 DNA: TGCGCCAGCAGCTTGGAATCCGGGACTAGCTCCTACGAGCAGTACTTC. Amino acid sequence: CASSLESGTSSYEQYF. Combining the CDR3 with reference TRBV5-1 and TRBJ2-7 gives the whole variable domain KAGVTQTPRYLIKTRGQQVTLSCSPISGHRSVSWYQQTPGQGLQFLFEYFSETQRNKGNFPGRFSGRQFSNSRSEMNVSTLELGDSALYLCASSLESGTSSYEQYFGPGTRLTVT.

The chain has TRBV4-2 and TRBJ1-5; TRBD1 aligns across 7 bases. Germline CDR1 reads LGHNA; CDR2 reads YNFKEQ. V shed 0 bases, J shed 5 bases, and the junction held 4 bases outside the gene matches. This CDR3 spans 15 amino acids. The CDR3 protein is CASSQEAGGYQPQHF. Here the CDR3 DNA reads TGTGCCAGCAGCCAAGAGGCAGGGGGATATCAGCCCCAGCATTTT.

The chain is built from TRBV7-9 and TRBJ2-3, with 8 bases lining up with TRBD2. V shed 0 bases and J 3 bases; nucleotides not matched to a gene: 2. CDR1 is SEHNR and CDR2 is FQNEAQ in the germline V gene (reference sequence). The CDR3 totals 15 residues. The CDR3 loop is CASSLASGMTDTQYF. The CDR3 coding sequence is TGTGCCAGCAGCTTAGCTAGCGGGATGACAGATACGCAGTATTTT.

This chain uses TRBV2 with TRBJ2-7; possibly TRBD1 for D (6 bases). The germline V gene encodes CDR1 SNHLY and CDR2 FYNNEI. Trimming removed 4 bases at V and 11 bases at J, with 15 bases between. The CDR3 runs to 12 residues. The CDR3: CASSVVPGQKYF. The CDR3 region has the DNA TGTGCCAGCAGTGTGGTTCCGGGACAAAAGTACTTC.

This chain links TRBV7-2 with TRBJ1-3; no clear D gene. The CDR3 runs to 13 residues. V lost 1 base and J 3 bases, leaving 4 bases between the germline ends. Germline CDR1 is SGHTA and CDR2 is FQGNSA. The CDR3 loop reads CASSLGVGNTIYF. The CDR3, as DNA: TGTGCCAGCAGCTTAGGGGTTGGAAACACCATATATTTT. The whole variable domain, filled in from reference TRBV7-2 and TRBJ1-3, reads GAGVSQSPSNKVTEKGKDVELRCDPISGHTALYWYRQSLGQGLEFLIYFQGNSAPDKSGLPSDRFSAERTGGSVSTLTIQRTQQEDSAVYLCASSLGVGNTIYFGEGSWLTVV.

This clone was found a few times. The chain joins TRBV9 to TRBJ2-2; 7 positions match TRBD2. CDR3 length: 14 amino acids. V lost 8 bases to trimming and J lost 5 bases; unmatched junction nucleotides: 9. Looked up from germline, CDR1 is SGDLS and CDR2 is YYNGEE. CDR3 DNA: TGTGCCAGTAGAACCTCAGCGGGGACCGGGGAGCTGTTTTTT. It specifies CASRTSAGTGELFF. Using reference TRBV9 and TRBJ2-2 for the parts outside the CDR3, the full variable domain is DSGVTQTPKHLITATGQRVTLRCSPRSGDLSVYWYQQSLDQGLQFLIQYYNGEERAKGNILERFSAQQFPDLHSELNLSSLELGDSALYFCASRTSAGTGELFFGEGSRLTVL.

The chain links TRBV21-1 to TRBJ1-1; the D call in the table, TRBD1, was not verified against the DNA. TRBV21-1 is a pseudogene. This CDR3 contains 16 residues. The CDR3 nucleotides are TGTGCCAGGGCCGATTACCGGGACATCGAGCACGCTGAAGCTTTCTTT. As protein: CARADYRDIEHAEAFF.

This chain joins TRBV5-1 and TRBJ2-1; 7 bases fit TRBD1. CDR1 and CDR2 from the germline V gene are SGHRS and YFSETQ. This CDR3 spans 16 amino acids. V was clipped by 3 bases and J by 2 bases; unmatched bases: 8. The CDR3: CASSYGTGAAYNEQFF. The CDR3 nucleotides are TGCGCCAGCAGCTACGGTACAGGGGCCGCCTACAATGAGCAGTTCTTC. Full variable domain (rest looked up from reference TRBV5-1 and TRBJ2-1): KAGVTQTPRYLIKTRGQQVTLSCSPISGHRSVSWYQQTPGQGLQFLFEYFSETQRNKGNFPGRFSGRQFSNSRSEMNVSTLELGDSALYLCASSYGTGAAYNEQFFGPGTRLTVL.

V gene TRBV2 combines with J gene TRBJ1-1; TRBD1 aligns across 7 bases. Germline CDR1 is SNHLY and CDR2 is FYNNEI. V dropped 8 bases and J dropped 1; count of bases not matched to a gene: 7. CDR3 length: 14 amino acids. The DNA for the CDR3 is TGTGCCAGCCTGAGGGGGCTTAGGAACACTGAAGCTTTCTTT. It yields the protein CASLRGLRNTEAFF.